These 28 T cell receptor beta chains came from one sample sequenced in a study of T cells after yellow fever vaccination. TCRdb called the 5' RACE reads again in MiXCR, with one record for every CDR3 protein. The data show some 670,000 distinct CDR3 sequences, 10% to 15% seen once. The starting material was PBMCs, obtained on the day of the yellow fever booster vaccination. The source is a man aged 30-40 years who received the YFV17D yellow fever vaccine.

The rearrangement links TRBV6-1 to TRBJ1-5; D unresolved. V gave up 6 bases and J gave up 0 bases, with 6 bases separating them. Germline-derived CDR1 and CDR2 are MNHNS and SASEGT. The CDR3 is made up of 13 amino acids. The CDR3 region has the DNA TGTGCCAGCAGACTAGCTAGCAATCAGCCCCAGCATTTT. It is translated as CASRLASNQPQHF.

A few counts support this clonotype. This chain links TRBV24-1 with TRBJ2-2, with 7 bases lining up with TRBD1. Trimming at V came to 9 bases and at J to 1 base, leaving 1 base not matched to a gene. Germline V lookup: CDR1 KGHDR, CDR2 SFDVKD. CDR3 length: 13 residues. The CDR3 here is CATRQGNTGELFF. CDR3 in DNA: TGTGCCACCCGACAGGGGAACACCGGGGAGCTGTTTTTT.

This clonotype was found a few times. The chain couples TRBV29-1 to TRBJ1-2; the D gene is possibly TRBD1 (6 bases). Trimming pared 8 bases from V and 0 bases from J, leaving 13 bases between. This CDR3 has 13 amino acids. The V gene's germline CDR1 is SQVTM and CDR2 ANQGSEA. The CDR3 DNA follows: TGCAGCACAATCGGACAGACTAACTATGGCTACACCTTC. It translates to CSTIGQTNYGYTF.

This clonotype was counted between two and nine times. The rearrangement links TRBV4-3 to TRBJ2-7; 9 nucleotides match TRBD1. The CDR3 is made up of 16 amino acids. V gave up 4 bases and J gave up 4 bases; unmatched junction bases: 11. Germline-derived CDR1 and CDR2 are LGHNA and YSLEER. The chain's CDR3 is CASSPRGTGRGYEQYF. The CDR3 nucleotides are TGCGCCAGCAGCCCAAGAGGGACAGGGCGAGGATACGAGCAGTACTTC.

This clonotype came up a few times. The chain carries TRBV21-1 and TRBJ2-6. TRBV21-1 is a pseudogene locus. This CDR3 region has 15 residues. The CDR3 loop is CASSIHFSGANVLTF. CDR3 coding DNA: TGTGCCAGCAGCATCCATTTCTCTGGGGCCAACGTCCTGACTTTC.

The CDR3: CSARDIQTYEQYF. CDR3 nucleotide sequence: TGCAGTGCTAGAGATATACAGACCTACGAGCAGTACTTC. The chain has TRBV20-1 and TRBJ2-7; D not resolved. V was cut by 0 bases and J by 2 bases, with 8 bases left in between. Germline lookup yields CDR1 DFQATT and CDR2 SNEGSKA (reference sequence). This CDR3 spans 13 amino acids.

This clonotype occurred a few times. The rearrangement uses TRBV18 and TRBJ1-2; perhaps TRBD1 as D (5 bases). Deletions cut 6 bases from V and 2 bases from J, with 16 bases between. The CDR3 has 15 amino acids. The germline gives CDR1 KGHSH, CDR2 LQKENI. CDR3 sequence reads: CASSNDLTANYGYTF. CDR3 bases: TGTGCCAGCTCCAACGATCTGACAGCGAACTATGGCTACACCTTC.

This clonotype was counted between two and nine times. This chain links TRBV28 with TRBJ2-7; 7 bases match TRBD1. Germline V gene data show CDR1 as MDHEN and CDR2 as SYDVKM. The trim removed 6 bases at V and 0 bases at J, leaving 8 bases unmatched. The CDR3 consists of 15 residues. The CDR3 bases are TGTGCCAGCAGGGGCCGGGACAGTGTCTCCTACGAGCAGTACTTC. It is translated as CASRGRDSVSYEQYF. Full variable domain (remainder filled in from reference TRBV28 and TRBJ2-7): DVKVTQSSRYLVKRTGEKVFLECVQDMDHENMFWYRQDPGLGLRLIYFSYDVKMKEKGDIPEGYSVSREKKERFSLILESASTNQTSMYLCASRGRDSVSYEQYFGPGTRLTVT.

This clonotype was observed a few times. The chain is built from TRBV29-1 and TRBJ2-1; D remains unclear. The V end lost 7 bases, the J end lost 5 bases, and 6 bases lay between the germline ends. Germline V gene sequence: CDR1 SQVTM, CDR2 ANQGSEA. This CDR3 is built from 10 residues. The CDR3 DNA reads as TGCAGCGCTGTCCACAATGAGCAGTTCTTC. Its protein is CSAVHNEQFF.

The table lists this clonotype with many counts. The DNA of the CDR3 is TGCGCCAGCAGCTTGGCTTTAGCACCGTCCGATGAGCAGTTCTTC. This sequence encodes CASSLALAPSDEQFF. The chain has TRBV5-1 and TRBJ2-1; the D is unclear. Trimming cost V 0 bases and J 8 bases, with 15 bases left between them. The germline gives CDR1 SGHRS, CDR2 YFSETQ. The CDR3 consists of 15 residues.

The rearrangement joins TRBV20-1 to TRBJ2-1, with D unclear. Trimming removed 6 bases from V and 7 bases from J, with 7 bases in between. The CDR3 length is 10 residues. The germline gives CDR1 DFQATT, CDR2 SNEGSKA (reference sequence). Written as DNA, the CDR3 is TGCAGTGCCGAGAAGAATGAGCAGTTCTTC. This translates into CSAEKNEQFF.

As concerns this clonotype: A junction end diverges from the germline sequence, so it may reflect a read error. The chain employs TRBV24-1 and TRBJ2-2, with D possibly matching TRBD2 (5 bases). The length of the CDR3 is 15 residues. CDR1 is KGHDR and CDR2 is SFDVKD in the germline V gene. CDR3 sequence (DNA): TGTGCCACCAGTGTCCGGGGAGCGAACAACGGGGAGCTGTTTTTT. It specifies CATSVRGANNGELFF.

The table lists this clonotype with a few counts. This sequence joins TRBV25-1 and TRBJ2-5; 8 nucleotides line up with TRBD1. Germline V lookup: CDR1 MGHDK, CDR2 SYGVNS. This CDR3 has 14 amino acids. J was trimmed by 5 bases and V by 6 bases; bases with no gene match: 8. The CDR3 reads CASSPTGVMETQYF. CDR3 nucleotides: TGTGCCAGCAGCCCGACAGGGGTCATGGAGACCCAGTACTTC.

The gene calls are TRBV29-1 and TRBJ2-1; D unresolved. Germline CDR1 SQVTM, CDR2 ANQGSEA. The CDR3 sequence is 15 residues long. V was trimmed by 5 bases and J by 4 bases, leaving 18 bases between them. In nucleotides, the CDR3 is TGCAGCGTTTACCGGAGAAAGTTAGGGTACAATGAGCAGTTCTTC. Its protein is CSVYRRKLGYNEQFF.

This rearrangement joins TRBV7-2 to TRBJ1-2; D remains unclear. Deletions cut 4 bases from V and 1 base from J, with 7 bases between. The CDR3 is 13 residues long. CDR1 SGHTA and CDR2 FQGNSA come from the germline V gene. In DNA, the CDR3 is TGTGCCAGCAGCTCGGTCGTTAACTATGGCTACACCTTC. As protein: CASSSVVNYGYTF.

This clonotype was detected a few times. In nucleotides, the CDR3 is TGCGCCAGCAGCTTGGACGGGATCGCCGGGGAGCTGTTTTTT. It yields the protein CASSLDGIAGELFF. The chain couples TRBV5-1 to TRBJ2-2; weak D call: TRBD2 (5 bases). Between the trimmed V and J ends, which lost 0 bases and 6 bases, there was a span of 9 bases. CDR1 and CDR2 from the germline V gene are SGHRS and YFSETQ. The CDR3 has 14 amino acids.

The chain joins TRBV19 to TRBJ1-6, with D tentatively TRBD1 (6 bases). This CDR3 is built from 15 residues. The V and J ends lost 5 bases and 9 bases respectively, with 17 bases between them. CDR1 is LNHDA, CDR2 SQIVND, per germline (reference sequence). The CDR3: CASSPRTAQRSPLHF. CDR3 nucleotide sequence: TGTGCCAGTAGTCCAAGGACAGCCCAGCGTTCACCCCTCCACTTT.

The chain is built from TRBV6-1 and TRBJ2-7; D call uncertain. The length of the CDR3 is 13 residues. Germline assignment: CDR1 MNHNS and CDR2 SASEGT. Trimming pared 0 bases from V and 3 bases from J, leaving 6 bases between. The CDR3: CASSEAAIYEQYF. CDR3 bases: TGTGCCAGCAGTGAAGCCGCCATCTACGAGCAGTACTTC.

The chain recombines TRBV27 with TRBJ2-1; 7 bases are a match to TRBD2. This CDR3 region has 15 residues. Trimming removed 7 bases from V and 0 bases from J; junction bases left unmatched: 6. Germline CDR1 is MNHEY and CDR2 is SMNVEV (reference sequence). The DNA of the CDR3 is TGTGCCAGCATCCTTAGCGGGTCCTCCTACAATGAGCAGTTCTTC. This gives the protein CASILSGSSYNEQFF.

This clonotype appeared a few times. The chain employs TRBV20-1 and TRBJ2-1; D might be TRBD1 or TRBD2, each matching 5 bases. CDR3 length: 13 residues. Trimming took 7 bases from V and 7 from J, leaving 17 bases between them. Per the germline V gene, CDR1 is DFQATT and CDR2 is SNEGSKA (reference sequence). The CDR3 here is CSGPTQGGNEQFF. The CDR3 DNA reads TGCAGTGGACCAACCCAGGGCGGGAATGAGCAGTTCTTC.

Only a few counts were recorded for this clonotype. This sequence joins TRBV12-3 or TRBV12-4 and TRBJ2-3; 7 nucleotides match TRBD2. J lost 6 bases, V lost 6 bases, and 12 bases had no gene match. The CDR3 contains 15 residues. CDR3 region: CASSILARTGDTQYF. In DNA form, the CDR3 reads TGTGCCAGCAGCATACTAGCGCGGACTGGGGATACGCAGTATTTT.

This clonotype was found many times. For the CDR3, the DNA is TGTGCCAGCAGTCCAGATAGTCCCGGGACAGGCATCCTAGAGACCCAGTACTTC. Translated, it gives CASSPDSPGTGILETQYF. The chain couples TRBV11-1 to TRBJ2-5; 8 positions match TRBD1. The CDR3 extends over 18 amino acids. CDR1 and CDR2 (germline): SGHAT, FQDESV (reference sequence). Trimming removed 6 bases from V and 4 bases from J; junction bases left unmatched: 19.

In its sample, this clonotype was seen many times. CDR3 residues: CSASMSGRLDEQFF. The CDR3 nucleotides are TGCAGTGCTAGTATGAGCGGGAGGTTGGATGAGCAGTTCTTC. This chain joins TRBV20-1 and TRBJ2-1; 9 bases map to TRBD2. V was clipped by 3 bases and J by 8 bases; unmatched bases: 8. The CDR3 spans 14 residues. CDR1 and CDR2 (germline): DFQATT, SNEGSKA (reference sequence).

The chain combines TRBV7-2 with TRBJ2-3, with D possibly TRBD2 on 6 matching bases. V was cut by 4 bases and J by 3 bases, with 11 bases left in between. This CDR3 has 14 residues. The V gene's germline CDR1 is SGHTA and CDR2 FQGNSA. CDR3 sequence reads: CASSSRRATDTQYF. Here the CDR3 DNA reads TGTGCCAGCAGCTCCCGGAGGGCAACAGATACGCAGTATTTT.

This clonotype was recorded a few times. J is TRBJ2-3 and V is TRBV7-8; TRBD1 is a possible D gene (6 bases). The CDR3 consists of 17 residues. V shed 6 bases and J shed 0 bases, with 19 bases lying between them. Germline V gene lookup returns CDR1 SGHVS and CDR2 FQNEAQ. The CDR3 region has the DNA TGTGCCAGCAGTCTAGCCGGGACACCCCGTAGCACAGATACGCAGTATTTT. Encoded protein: CASSLAGTPRSTDTQYF.

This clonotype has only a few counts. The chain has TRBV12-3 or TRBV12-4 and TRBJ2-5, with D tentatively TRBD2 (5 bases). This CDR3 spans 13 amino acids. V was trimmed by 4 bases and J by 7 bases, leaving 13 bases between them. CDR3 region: CASSSDPGGTQYF. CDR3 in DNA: TGTGCCAGCAGTTCGGACCCTGGAGGGACCCAGTACTTC.

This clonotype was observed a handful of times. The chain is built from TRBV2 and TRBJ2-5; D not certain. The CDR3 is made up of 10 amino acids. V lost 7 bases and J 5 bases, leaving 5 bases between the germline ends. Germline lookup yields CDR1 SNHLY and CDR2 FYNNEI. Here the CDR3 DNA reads TGTGCCAGCACCCAGGAGACCCAGTACTTC. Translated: CASTQETQYF.

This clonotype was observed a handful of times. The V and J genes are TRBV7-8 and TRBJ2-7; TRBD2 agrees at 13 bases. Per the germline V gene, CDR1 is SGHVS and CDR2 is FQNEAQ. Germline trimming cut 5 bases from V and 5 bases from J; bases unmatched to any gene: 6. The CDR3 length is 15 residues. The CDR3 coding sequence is TGTGCCAGCAGCATGGGACTAGCGGGACCTGACGAGCAGTACTTC. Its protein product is CASSMGLAGPDEQYF.